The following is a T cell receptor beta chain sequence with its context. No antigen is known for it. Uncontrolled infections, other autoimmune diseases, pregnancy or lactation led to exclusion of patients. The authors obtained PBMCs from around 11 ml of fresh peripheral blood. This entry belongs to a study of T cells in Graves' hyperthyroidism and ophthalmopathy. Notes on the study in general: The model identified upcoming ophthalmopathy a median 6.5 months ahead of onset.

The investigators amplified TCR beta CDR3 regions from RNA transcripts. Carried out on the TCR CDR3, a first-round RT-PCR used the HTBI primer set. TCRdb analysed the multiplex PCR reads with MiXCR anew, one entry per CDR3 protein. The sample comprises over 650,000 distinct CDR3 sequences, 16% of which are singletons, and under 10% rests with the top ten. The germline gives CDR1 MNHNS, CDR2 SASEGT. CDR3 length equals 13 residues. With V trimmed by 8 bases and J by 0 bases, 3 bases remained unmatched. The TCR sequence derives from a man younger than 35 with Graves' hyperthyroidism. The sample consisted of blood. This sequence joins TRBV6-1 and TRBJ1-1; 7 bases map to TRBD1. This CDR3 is CASADRVNTEAFF. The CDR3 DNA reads TGTGCCAGCGCCGACAGGGTGAACACTGAAGCTTTCTTT.